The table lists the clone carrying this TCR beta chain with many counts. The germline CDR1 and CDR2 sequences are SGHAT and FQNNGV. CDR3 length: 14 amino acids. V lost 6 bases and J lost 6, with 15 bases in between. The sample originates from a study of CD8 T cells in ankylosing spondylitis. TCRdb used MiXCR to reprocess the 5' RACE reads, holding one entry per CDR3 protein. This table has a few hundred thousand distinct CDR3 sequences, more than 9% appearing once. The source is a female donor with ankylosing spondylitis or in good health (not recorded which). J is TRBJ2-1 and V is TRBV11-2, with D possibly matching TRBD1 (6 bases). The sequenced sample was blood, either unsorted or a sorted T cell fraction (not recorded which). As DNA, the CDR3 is TGTGCCAGCAGAACACCCAGGGGTGTCAATGAGCAGTTCTTC. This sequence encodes CASRTPRGVNEQFF.